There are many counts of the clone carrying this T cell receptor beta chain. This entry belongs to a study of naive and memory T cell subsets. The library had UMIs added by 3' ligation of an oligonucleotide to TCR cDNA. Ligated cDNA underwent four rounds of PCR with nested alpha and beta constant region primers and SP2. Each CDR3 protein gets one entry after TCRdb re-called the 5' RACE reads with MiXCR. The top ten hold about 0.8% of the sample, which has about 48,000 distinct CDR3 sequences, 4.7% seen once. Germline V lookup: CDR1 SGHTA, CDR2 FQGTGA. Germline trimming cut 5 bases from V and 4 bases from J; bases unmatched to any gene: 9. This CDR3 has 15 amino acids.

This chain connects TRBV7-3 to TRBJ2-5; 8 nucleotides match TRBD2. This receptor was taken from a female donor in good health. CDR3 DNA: TGTGCCAGCAGCAACAAGCCGGGACTAGGAGAGACCCAGTACTTC. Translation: CASSNKPGLGETQYF.